This is a list of T cell receptor beta chains from one sample in a study of cytomegalovirus exposure and HLA in healthy donors. Using immunoSEQ multiplex PCR, the repertoire was profiled, and TCRdb retains in-frame clones only, with some absent. The repertoire consists of about 190,000 clones, with roughly 84% occurring once and the leading ten covering less than 9%. Source material: PBMCs. The source is a man aged 18 to 29 in good health and CMV-seropositive. Both conserved end residues are part of each CDR3. D genes are given only for firm matches. A clone size is listed for some rows: how often the clone was seen (once, few, many), or a class if it is expanded.

d_call,j_call,v_call,clone_size,cdr3_aa,cdr3_nt
TRBD2,TRBJ2-7,TRBV30,-,CAWSVTSGSYDEQYF,TGTGCCTGGAGTGTAACTAGCGGGAGTTACGACGAGCAGTACTTC
-,TRBJ1-2,TRBV4-3,-,CASSQDRGAVNYGYTF,TGCGCCAGCAGCCAAGATAGAGGTGCGGTTAACTATGGCTACACCTTC
-,TRBJ1-2,TRBV27,-,CATSRTDRNYGYTF,TGTGCCACCTCGCGAACAGACAGGAACTATGGCTACACCTTC
-,TRBJ2-5,TRBV20-1,-,CSAPLGLTQYF,TGCAGTGCTCCCCTGGGGCTGACCCAGTACTTC
TRBD2,TRBJ2-1,TRBV5-6,-,CASSSWDSGNNEQFF,TGTGCCAGCAGCTCCTGGGATAGCGGGAACAATGAGCAGTTCTTC
TRBD2,TRBJ2-7,TRBV18,-,CASSPPSGSLYEQYF,TGTGCCAGCTCACCACCTAGCGGGAGTCTCTACGAGCAGTACTTC
TRBD1,TRBJ2-7,TRBV19,-,CASSSGTGTYEQYF,TGTGCCAGTAGTTCGGGGACAGGTACCTACGAGCAGTACTTC
-,TRBJ2-2,TRBV9,once,CASRTDSTGELFF,TGTGCCAGCCGGACGGACTCCACCGGGGAGCTGTTTTTT
TRBD2,TRBJ2-5,TRBV28,once,CASWPPAGALETQYF,TGTGCCAGCTGGCCCCCAGCGGGAGCGTTAGAGACCCAGTACTTC
TRBD1,TRBJ1-1,TRBV9,-,CASSDRGHAFF,TGTGCCAGCAGCGACAGGGGGCATGCTTTCTTT
TRBD2,TRBJ2-3,TRBV9,once,CASSSRLAVSTDTQYF,TGTGCCAGCAGCTCTCGACTAGCGGTTAGCACAGATACGCAGTATTTT
TRBD2,TRBJ2-7,TRBV5-4,-,CASSRLAGSEQQYF,TGTGCCAGCAGCCGACTAGCGGGAAGCGAACAGCAGTACTTC
-,TRBJ2-7,TRBV21-1,-,CASRREGHEQYF,TGTGCCAGCCGGCGGGAGGGCCACGAGCAGTACTTC
TRBD2,TRBJ2-3,TRBV5-1,once,CASSLAGGTDTQYF,TGCGCCAGCAGCTTAGCGGGGGGCACAGATACGCAGTATTTT
-,TRBJ2-6,TRBV28,-,CASSLLRDTGANVLTF,TGTGCCAGCAGTTTACTCCGGGACACTGGGGCCAACGTCCTGACTTTC
-,TRBJ2-5,TRBV28,-,CASSRKGLAGQETQYF,TGTGCCAGCAGCAGAAAGGGCTTGGCAGGGCAAGAGACCCAGTACTTC
TRBD1,TRBJ1-3,TRBV5-4,-,CASSLGRKTGDGNTIYF,TGTGCCAGCAGCTTGGGGAGAAAGACAGGGGATGGAAACACCATATATTTT
-,TRBJ1-5,TRBV6-4,-,CASIPRGPNQPQHF,TGTGCCAGCATCCCGCGGGGACCCAATCAGCCCCAGCATTTT
-,TRBJ1-2,TRBV29-1,-,CSVVGGWSNYGYTF,TGCAGCGTTGTAGGGGGTTGGAGTAACTATGGCTACACCTTC
TRBD1,TRBJ2-7,TRBV9,-,CASSGVRTGVDEQYF,TGTGCCAGCAGCGGTGTCAGGACAGGGGTTGACGAGCAGTACTTC
-,TRBJ2-3,TRBV28,few,CASSPDRLPKDTQYF,TGTGCCAGCAGTCCTGACAGGCTCCCAAAGGATACGCAGTATTTT
TRBD1,TRBJ2-5,TRBV29-1,-,CSVRIDGRGDRAYF,TGCAGCGTTAGAATAGATGGGCGAGGGGACAGGGCGTACTTC
-,TRBJ2-3,TRBV7-2,once,CASSPPPGHPGTDTQYF,TGTGCCAGCAGCCCTCCCCCGGGACACCCTGGCACAGATACGCAGTATTTT
TRBD1,TRBJ1-2,TRBV27,once,CASRWQGAFVRYGYTF,TGTGCCAGCAGGTGGCAGGGGGCGTTTGTAAGGTATGGCTACACCTTC
-,TRBJ2-1,TRBV7-3,-,CASSLQLPALTNEQFF,TGTGCCAGCAGCCTCCAACTGCCAGCGCTGACGAATGAGCAGTTCTTC
-,TRBJ1-5,TRBV6-7,-,CARGGQMNQPQHF,TGTGCCAGAGGGGGACAAATGAATCAGCCCCAGCATTTT
-,TRBJ2-2,TRBV5-1,-,CASSLRAGKYGELFF,TGCGCCAGCAGCTTAAGGGCAGGGAAATACGGGGAGCTGTTTTTT
TRBD2,TRBJ2-5,TRBV7-6,-,CASSPGLAGGETQYF,TGTGCCAGCAGCCCCGGACTAGCGGGAGGAGAGACCCAGTACTTC
TRBD2,TRBJ2-1,TRBV4-1,-,CASSRTSGDYNEQFF,TGCGCCAGCAGCCGCACTAGCGGAGATTACAATGAGCAGTTCTTC
-,TRBJ2-2,TRBV11-2,-,CASSFGDTGELFF,TGTGCCAGCTCATTCGGTGACACCGGGGAGCTGTTTTTT
TRBD1,TRBJ2-1,TRBV6-5,-,CASTVTGGEYNEQFF,TGTGCCAGCACCGTCACAGGGGGCGAATACAATGAGCAGTTCTTC
-,TRBJ1-1,TRBV19,few,CASSIDWGPNTEAFF,TGTGCCAGTAGTATAGATTGGGGGCCGAACACTGAAGCTTTCTTT
TRBD2,TRBJ2-7,TRBV4-2,many,CASSQEPSGSSYEQYF,TGTGCCAGCAGCCAAGAACCTAGCGGGAGTTCCTACGAGCAGTACTTC
-,TRBJ2-1,TRBV20-1,-,CSATSLDEQFF,TGCAGTGCTACCTCCCTAGATGAGCAGTTCTTC
-,TRBJ1-5,TRBV7-2,-,CASSLGGWSQPQHF,TGTGCCAGCAGCTTAGGAGGGTGGTCTCAGCCCCAGCATTTT
-,TRBJ1-2,TRBV30,-,CAWSDRVGGYTF,TGTGCCTGGAGTGACAGGGTAGGGGGCTACACCTTC
TRBD2,TRBJ2-3,TRBV9,-,CASSVGLAGDLSDTQYF,TGTGCCAGCAGCGTCGGACTAGCGGGAGATTTGTCAGATACGCAGTATTTT
TRBD2,TRBJ2-3,TRBV25-1,once,CASSAGAGGTDTQYF,TGTGCCAGCAGTGCAGGTGCGGGAGGCACAGATACGCAGTATTTT
-,TRBJ1-2,TRBV6-6,-,CASSSTGHYTF,TGTGCCAGCAGCAGCACAGGGCACTACACCTTC
TRBD1,TRBJ1-4,TRBV19,once,CASSTDRAEKLFF,TGTGCCAGTAGTACGGACAGGGCTGAAAAACTGTTTTTT
-,TRBJ1-2,TRBV4-3,-,CASSQVDRIFNYGYTF,TGCGCCAGCAGCCAGGTCGACAGAATATTTAACTATGGCTACACCTTC
TRBD1,TRBJ1-2,TRBV4-2,-,CASSQEGQHNYGYTF,TGTGCCAGCAGCCAAGAGGGACAGCATAACTATGGCTACACCTTC
-,TRBJ1-3,TRBV10-3,-,CAISLTGTRSGNTIYF,TGTGCCATCAGCCTAACAGGGACTAGGTCTGGAAACACCATATATTTT
TRBD1,TRBJ2-3,TRBV29-1,many,CSVHRDRGADTQYF,TGCAGCGTGCACCGGGACAGGGGCGCAGATACGCAGTATTTT
TRBD1,TRBJ2-5,TRBV29-1,once,CSVVPDRGIETQYF,TGCAGCGTTGTACCCGACAGGGGTATAGAGACCCAGTACTTC
-,TRBJ2-1,TRBV6-5,-,CASSRGESSYNEQFF,TGTGCCAGCAGCCGCGGGGAGAGCTCCTACAATGAGCAGTTCTTC